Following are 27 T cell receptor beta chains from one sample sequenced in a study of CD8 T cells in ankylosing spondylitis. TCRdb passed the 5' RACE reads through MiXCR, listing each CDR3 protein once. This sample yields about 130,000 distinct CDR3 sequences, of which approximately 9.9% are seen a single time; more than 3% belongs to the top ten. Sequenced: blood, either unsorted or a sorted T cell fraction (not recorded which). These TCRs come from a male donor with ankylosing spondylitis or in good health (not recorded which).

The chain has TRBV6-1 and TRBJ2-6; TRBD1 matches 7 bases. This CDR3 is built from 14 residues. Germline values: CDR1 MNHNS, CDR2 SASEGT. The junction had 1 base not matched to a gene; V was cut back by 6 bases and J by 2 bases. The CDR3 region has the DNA TGTGCCAGCAGCGACAGGGCTGGGGCCAACGTCCTGACTTTC. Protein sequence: CASSDRAGANVLTF.

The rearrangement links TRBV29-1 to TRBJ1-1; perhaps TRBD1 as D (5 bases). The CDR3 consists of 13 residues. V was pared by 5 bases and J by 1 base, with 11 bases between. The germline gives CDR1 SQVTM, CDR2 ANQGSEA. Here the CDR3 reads CSVTTERNTEAFF. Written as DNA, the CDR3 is TGCAGCGTTACGACAGAAAGGAACACTGAAGCTTTCTTT.

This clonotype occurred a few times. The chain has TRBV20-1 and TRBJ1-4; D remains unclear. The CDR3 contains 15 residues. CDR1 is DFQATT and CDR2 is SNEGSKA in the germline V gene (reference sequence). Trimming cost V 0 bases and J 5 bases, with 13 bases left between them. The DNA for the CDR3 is TGCAGTGCTAGAGATCCTGGGTACGCGAATGAAAAACTGTTTTTT. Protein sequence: CSARDPGYANEKLFF.

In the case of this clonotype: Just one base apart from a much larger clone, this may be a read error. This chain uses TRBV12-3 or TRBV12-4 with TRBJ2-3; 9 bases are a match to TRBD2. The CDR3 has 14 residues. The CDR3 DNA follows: TGTGCCAGCCGCGGGAGGGACCTCACAGATACGCGGTATTTT. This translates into CASRGRDLTDTRYF.

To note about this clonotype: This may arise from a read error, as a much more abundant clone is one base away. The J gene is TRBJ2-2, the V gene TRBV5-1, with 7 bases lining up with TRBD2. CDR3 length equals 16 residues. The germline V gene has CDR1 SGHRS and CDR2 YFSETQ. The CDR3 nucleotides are TGCGCCAGCAGCTTGGCCGCGGGAGTCGGCACCGGGGAGCCGTTTTTT. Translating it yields CASSLAAGVGTGEPFF. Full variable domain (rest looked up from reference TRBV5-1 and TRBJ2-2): KAGVTQTPRYLIKTRGQQVTLSCSPISGHRSVSWYQQTPGQGLQFLFEYFSETQRNKGNFPGRFSGRQFSNSRSEMNVSTLELGDSALYLCASSLAAGVGTGEPFFGEGSRLTVL.

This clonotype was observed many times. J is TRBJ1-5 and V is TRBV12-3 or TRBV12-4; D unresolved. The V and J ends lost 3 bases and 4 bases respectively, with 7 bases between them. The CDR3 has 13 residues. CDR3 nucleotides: TGTGCCAGCAGTTTTGCCCCAAATCAGCCCCAGCATTTT. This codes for CASSFAPNQPQHF.

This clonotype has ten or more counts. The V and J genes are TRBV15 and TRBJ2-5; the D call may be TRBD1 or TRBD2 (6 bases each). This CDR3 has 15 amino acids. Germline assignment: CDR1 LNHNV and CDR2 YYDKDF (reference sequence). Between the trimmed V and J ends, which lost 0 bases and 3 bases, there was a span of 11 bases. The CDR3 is CATSRDSGDKETQYF. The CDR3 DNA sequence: TGTGCCACCAGCAGAGATTCGGGGGACAAAGAGACCCAGTACTTC.

In DNA, the CDR3 is TGTGCCAGCATGGGGACAGGGCAGTCCGGGGAGCTGTTTTTT. Residues: CASMGTGQSGELFF. The chain uses TRBV2 and TRBJ2-2; 9 bases fit TRBD1. Looked up from germline, CDR1 is SNHLY and CDR2 is FYNNEI. The junction had 6 bases not matched to a gene; V was cut back by 7 bases and J by 6 bases. The CDR3 sequence is 14 residues long. The whole variable domain, filled in from reference TRBV2 and TRBJ2-2, reads EPEVTQTPSHQVTQMGQEVILRCVPISNHLYFYWYRQILGQKVEFLVSFYNNEISEKSEIFDDQFSVERPDGSNFTLKIRSTKLEDSAMYFCASMGTGQSGELFFGEGSRLTVL.

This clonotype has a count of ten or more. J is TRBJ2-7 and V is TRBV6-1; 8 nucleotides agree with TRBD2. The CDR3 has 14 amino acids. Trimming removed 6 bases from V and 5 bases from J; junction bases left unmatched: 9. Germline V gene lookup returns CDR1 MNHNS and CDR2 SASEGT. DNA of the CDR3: TGTGCCAGCAGGGCCGGGACTAGTTTCGACGAGCAGTACTTC. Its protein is CASRAGTSFDEQYF.

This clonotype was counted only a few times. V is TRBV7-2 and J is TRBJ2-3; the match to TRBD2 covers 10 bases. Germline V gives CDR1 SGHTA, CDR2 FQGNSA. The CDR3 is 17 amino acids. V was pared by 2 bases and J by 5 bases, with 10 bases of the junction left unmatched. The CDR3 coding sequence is TGTGCCAGCAGCTTAAGGCTAGCGGGAGTTTTAGTAGATACGCAGTATTTT. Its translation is CASSLRLAGVLVDTQYF.

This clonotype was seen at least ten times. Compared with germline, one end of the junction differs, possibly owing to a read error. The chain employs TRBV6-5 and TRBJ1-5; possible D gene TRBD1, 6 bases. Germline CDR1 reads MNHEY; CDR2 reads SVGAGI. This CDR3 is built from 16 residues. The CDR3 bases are TGTGCCAGCAGTTATGACAGGAGTTTGAGCAGTCAGCCCCAGCATTTT. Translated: CASSYDRSLSSQPQHF.

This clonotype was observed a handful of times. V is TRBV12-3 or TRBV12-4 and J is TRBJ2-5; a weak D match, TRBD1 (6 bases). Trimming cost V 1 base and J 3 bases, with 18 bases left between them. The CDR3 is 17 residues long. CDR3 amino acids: CASSLGSVWQGKETQYF. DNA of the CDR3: TGTGCCAGCAGTTTAGGAAGCGTGTGGCAGGGGAAAGAGACCCAGTACTTC.

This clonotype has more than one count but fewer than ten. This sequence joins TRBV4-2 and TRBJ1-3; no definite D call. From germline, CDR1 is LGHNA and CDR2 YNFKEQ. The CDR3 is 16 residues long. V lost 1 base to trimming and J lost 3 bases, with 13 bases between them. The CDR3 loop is CASSQAIVLGGNTIYF. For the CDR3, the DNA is TGTGCCAGCAGCCAAGCTATCGTTCTCGGTGGAAACACCATATATTTT.

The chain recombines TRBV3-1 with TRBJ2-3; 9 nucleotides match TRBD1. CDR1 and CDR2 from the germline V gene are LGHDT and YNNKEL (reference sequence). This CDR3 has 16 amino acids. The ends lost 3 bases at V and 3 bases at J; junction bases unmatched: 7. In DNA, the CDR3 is TGTGCCAGCAGCCAGGCGGGACAGGGTTCTACAGATACGCAGTATTTT. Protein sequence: CASSQAGQGSTDTQYF.

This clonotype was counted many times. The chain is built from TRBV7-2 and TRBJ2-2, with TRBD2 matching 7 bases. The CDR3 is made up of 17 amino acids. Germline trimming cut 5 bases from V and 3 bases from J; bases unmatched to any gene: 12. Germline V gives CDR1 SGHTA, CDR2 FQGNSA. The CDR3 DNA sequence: TGTGCCAGCAGCCCCAGATTAGGCGGGAGTGACACCGGGGAGCTGTTTTTT. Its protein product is CASSPRLGGSDTGELFF.

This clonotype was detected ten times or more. The CDR3 loop reads CASSRSPNEKLFF. CDR3 bases: TGCGCCAGCAGTCGGAGCCCCAATGAAAAACTGTTTTTT. The gene calls are TRBV5-1 and TRBJ1-4; D remains ambiguous. CDR3 size: 13 residues. Trimming pared 5 bases from V and 5 bases from J, leaving 10 bases between. Germline V gene lookup returns CDR1 SGHRS and CDR2 YFSETQ.

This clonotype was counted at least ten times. This CDR3 is CSKVTYFPEAFF. CDR3 coding DNA: TGCAGTAAAGTTACATACTTCCCTGAAGCTTTCTTT. The chain links TRBV20-1 to TRBJ1-1; the D is unclear. Trimming stripped 8 bases from V and 6 bases from J, with 16 bases between. Germline assignment: CDR1 DFQATT and CDR2 SNEGSKA (reference sequence). The CDR3 totals 12 residues.

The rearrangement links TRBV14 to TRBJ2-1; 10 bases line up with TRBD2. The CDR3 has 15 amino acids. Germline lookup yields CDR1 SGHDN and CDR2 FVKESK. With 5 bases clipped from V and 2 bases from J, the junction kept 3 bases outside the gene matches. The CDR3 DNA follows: TGTGCCAGCAGCTATCTAGCGGGAGCCTACAATGAGCAGTTCTTC. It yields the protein CASSYLAGAYNEQFF. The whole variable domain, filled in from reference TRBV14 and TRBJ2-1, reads EAGVTQFPSHSVIEKGQTVTLRCDPISGHDNLYWYRRVMGKEIKFLLHFVKESKQDESGMPNNRFLAERTGGTYSTLKVQPAELEDSGVYFCASSYLAGAYNEQFFGPGTRLTVL.

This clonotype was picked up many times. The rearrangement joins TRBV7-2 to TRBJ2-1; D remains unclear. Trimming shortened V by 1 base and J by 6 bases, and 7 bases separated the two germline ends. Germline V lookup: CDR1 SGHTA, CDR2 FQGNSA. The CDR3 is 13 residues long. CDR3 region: CASSLVKANEQFF. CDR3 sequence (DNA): TGTGCCAGCAGCTTAGTAAAGGCCAATGAGCAGTTCTTC.

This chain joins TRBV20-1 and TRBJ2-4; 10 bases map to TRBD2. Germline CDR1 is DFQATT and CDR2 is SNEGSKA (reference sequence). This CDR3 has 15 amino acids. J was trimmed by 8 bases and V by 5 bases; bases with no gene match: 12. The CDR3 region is CSAPKSGRGGDIQYF. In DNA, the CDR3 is TGCAGTGCTCCTAAAAGCGGGAGGGGTGGAGACATTCAGTACTTC.

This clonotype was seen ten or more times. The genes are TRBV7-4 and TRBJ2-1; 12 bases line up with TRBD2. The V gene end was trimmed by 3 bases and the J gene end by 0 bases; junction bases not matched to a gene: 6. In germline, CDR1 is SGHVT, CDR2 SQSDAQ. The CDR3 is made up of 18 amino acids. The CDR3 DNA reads TGTGCCAGCAGCTTTTTGACTAGCGGGAGCTCCTCCTACAATGAGCAGTTCTTC. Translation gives CASSFLTSGSSSYNEQFF.

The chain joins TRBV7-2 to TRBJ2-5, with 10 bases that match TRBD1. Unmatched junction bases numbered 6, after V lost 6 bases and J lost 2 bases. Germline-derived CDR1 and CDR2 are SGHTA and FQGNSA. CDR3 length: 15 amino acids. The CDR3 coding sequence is TGTGCCAGCAGGAAAATGGGACAGGGGCAAGAGACCCAGTACTTC. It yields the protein CASRKMGQGQETQYF.

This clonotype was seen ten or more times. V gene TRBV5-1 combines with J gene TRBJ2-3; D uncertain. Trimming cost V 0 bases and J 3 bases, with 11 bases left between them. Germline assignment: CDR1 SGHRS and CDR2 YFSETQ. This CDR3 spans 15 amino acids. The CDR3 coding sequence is TGCGCCAGCAGCTTGGAGGGTGGCCCGACAGATACGCAGTATTTT. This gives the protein CASSLEGGPTDTQYF.

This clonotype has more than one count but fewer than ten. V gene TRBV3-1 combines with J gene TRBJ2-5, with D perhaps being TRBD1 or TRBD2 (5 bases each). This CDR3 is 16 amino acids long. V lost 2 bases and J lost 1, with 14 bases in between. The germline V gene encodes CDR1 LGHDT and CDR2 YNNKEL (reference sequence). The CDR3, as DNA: TGTGCCAGCAGCCAACGGGGCAGTTGGGGCCAAGAGACCCAGTACTTC. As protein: CASSQRGSWGQETQYF.

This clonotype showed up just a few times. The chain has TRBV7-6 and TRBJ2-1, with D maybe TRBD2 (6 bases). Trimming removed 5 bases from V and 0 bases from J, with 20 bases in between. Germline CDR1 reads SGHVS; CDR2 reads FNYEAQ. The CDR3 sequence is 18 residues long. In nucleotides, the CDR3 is TGTGCCAGCAGCCCCCAAATTGGGGGGACTTACTCCTACAATGAGCAGTTCTTC. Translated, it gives CASSPQIGGTYSYNEQFF.

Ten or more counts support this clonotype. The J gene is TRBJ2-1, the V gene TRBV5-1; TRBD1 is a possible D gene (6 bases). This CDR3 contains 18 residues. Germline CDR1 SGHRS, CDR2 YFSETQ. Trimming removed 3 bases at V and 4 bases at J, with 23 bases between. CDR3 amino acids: CASSSKPTGTSLYNEQFF. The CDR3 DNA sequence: TGCGCCAGCAGCTCTAAGCCAACCGGGACAAGTTTATACAATGAGCAGTTCTTC. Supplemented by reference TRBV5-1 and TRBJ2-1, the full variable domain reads KAGVTQTPRYLIKTRGQQVTLSCSPISGHRSVSWYQQTPGQGLQFLFEYFSETQRNKGNFPGRFSGRQFSNSRSEMNVSTLELGDSALYLCASSSKPTGTSLYNEQFFGPGTRLTVL.

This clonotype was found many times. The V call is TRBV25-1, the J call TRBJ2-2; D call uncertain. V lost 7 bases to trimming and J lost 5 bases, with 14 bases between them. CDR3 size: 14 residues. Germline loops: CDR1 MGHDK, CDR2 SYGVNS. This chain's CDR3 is CASTETDVTGELFF. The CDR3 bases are TGTGCCAGCACCGAAACGGATGTTACCGGGGAGCTGTTTTTT.